These T cell receptor beta chains were read from a single sample in a study of blood T cell repertoires in COVID-19. Sequencing used immunoSEQ multiplex PCR; TCRdb keeps in-frame clones, though not all of them. In the table there are a few hundred thousand clones, roughly 90% of which are singletons. The sequencing input was peripheral blood. These receptors came from a man aged 25 to 40 with active or convalescent COVID-19. Each CDR3 is given with its conserved first and last residue. D genes are given only for firm matches. Clone size is not always given. Where it is, it says once, few, many or a class for expanded clones.

J gene: TRBJ2-1; V gene: TRBV3-1/TRBV3-2; clone size: -; D gene: TRBD2; CDR3 DNA: TGTGCCAGCAGCCTTGGGACTAGCGGGGGGGCTAGTTTTAGAAATGAGCAGTTCTTC; CDR3 protein: CASSLGTSGGASFRNEQFF
J gene: TRBJ1-1; V gene: TRBV5-1; clone size: -; D gene: -; CDR3 DNA: TGCGCCAGCAGCTTGGAGGCGGGCAGGGGTATTGAAGGAGCTTTCTTT; CDR3 protein: CASSLEAGRGIEGAFF
J gene: TRBJ1-1; V gene: TRBV19; clone size: -; D gene: TRBD1; CDR3 DNA: TGTGCCAGTAGTATTAACAGGGGGTTGGTGAACACTGAAGCTTTCTTT; CDR3 protein: CASSINRGLVNTEAFF
J gene: TRBJ1-2; V gene: TRBV6-5; clone size: -; D gene: -; CDR3 DNA: TGTGCCAGCAGTTGGAGTTTCTATGGCTACACCTTC; CDR3 protein: CASSWSFYGYTF
J gene: TRBJ2-2; V gene: TRBV29-1; clone size: -; D gene: -; CDR3 DNA: TGCAGCGTTGAAGATCTTCCAGGTCGCGCCGGGGAGCTGTTTTTT; CDR3 protein: CSVEDLPGRAGELFF
J gene: TRBJ2-7; V gene: TRBV27; clone size: few; D gene: -; CDR3 DNA: TGTGCCAGCAGTTTAGAAGCCCAGGGCAGAGCGAACTACGAGCAGTACTTC; CDR3 protein: CASSLEAQGRANYEQYF
J gene: TRBJ2-1; V gene: TRBV2; clone size: -; D gene: -; CDR3 DNA: TGTGCCAGCAGGAGAGGTCAGGGGGGAGATAAGCAGTTCTTC; CDR3 protein: CASRRGQGGDKQFF
J gene: TRBJ2-3; V gene: TRBV5-1; clone size: -; D gene: TRBD2; CDR3 DNA: TGCGCCAGCAGCTTGGGACTAGCTAGGCAGTATTTT; CDR3 protein: CASSLGLARQYF
J gene: TRBJ1-1; V gene: TRBV2; clone size: -; D gene: -; CDR3 DNA: TGTGCCAGCAGTGCATGGGGACAGAACACTGAAGCTTTCTTT; CDR3 protein: CASSAWGQNTEAFF
J gene: TRBJ2-7; V gene: TRBV4-3; clone size: -; D gene: TRBD2; CDR3 DNA: TGCGCCAGCAGCCAAGATCGGCTAGCGGGGTCCTACGAGCAGTACTTC; CDR3 protein: CASSQDRLAGSYEQYF
J gene: TRBJ1-6; V gene: TRBV2; clone size: -; D gene: TRBD1; CDR3 DNA: TGTGCCAGCAGTGAGTTAACGGGACAGGGGATTTCACCCCTCCACTTT; CDR3 protein: CASSELTGQGISPLHF
J gene: TRBJ2-7; V gene: TRBV27; clone size: -; D gene: TRBD2; CDR3 DNA: TGTGCCAGCAGTTTATCGCTAGCGGGGGTTCGGTACGAGCAGTACTTC; CDR3 protein: CASSLSLAGVRYEQYF
J gene: TRBJ2-7; V gene: TRBV19; clone size: -; D gene: -; CDR3 DNA: TGTGCCAGTAGTATTACTGACTCGGGCGAGCAGTACTTC; CDR3 protein: CASSITDSGEQYF
J gene: TRBJ1-2; V gene: TRBV11-2; clone size: -; D gene: -; CDR3 DNA: TGTGCCAGCAGCTTAGATCGGGTAGGGAGTGGCTACACCTTC; CDR3 protein: CASSLDRVGSGYTF
J gene: TRBJ2-3; V gene: TRBV27; clone size: many; D gene: -; CDR3 DNA: TGTGCCAGCAGCCGACGCGACGGGACAGATACGCAGTATTTT; CDR3 protein: CASSRRDGTDTQYF
J gene: TRBJ2-2; V gene: TRBV2; clone size: -; D gene: -; CDR3 DNA: TGTGCCAGCAGTGAGACCCAGGGTGGGACCGGGGAGCTGTTTTTT; CDR3 protein: CASSETQGGTGELFF
J gene: TRBJ2-1; V gene: TRBV20-1; clone size: -; D gene: -; CDR3 DNA: TGCAGTGCTAGTCCCGGGACTGCCCCCAATGAGCAGTTCTTC; CDR3 protein: CSASPGTAPNEQFF
J gene: TRBJ1-6; V gene: TRBV5-4; clone size: once; D gene: TRBD1; CDR3 DNA: TGTGCCAGCAGCTCCCGGGACAGAAATTCACCCCTCCACTTT; CDR3 protein: CASSSRDRNSPLHF
J gene: TRBJ2-5; V gene: TRBV19; clone size: -; D gene: TRBD1; CDR3 DNA: TGTGCCAGTAGGAACAGGGGGCATGAGACCCAGTACTTC; CDR3 protein: CASRNRGHETQYF
J gene: TRBJ1-1; V gene: TRBV5-1; clone size: -; D gene: -; CDR3 DNA: TGCGCCAGCAGCCTCAGGCAGGGGAACACTGAAGCTTTCTTT; CDR3 protein: CASSLRQGNTEAFF
J gene: TRBJ2-3; V gene: TRBV18; clone size: -; D gene: -; CDR3 DNA: TGTGCCAGCTCACCACCCGCCCTAATCGCTAGCACAGATACGCAGTATTTT; CDR3 protein: CASSPPALIASTDTQYF
J gene: TRBJ1-6; V gene: TRBV4-1; clone size: -; D gene: -; CDR3 DNA: TGCGCCAGCAGCCAAGAGGGCAGGGAAAGTTCACCCCTCCACTTT; CDR3 protein: CASSQEGRESSPLHF
J gene: TRBJ1-6; V gene: TRBV3-1/TRBV3-2; clone size: once; D gene: TRBD1; CDR3 DNA: TGTGCCAGCAGCCTTGGACAGGGGATTTCTGCCCTCCACTTT; CDR3 protein: CASSLGQGISALHF
J gene: TRBJ1-5; V gene: TRBV4-3; clone size: -; D gene: TRBD1; CDR3 DNA: TGCGCCAGCAGCCGTCTGACAGGGTTTAATCAGCCCCAGCATTTT; CDR3 protein: CASSRLTGFNQPQHF
J gene: TRBJ1-6; V gene: TRBV7-2; clone size: -; D gene: TRBD1; CDR3 DNA: TGTGCCAGCAGCTTAGGGACAGGGGCTACCGTTTCCCTCCACTTT; CDR3 protein: CASSLGTGATVSLHF